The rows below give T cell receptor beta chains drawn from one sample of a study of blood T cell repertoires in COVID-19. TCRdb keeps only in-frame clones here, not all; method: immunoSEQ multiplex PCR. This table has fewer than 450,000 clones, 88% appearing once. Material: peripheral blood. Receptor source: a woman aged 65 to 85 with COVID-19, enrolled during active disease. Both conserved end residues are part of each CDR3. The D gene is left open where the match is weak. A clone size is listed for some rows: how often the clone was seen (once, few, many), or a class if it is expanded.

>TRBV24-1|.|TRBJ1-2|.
TGTGCCACCAGTGATTCAACTGGCTATGGCTACACCTTC
CATSDSTGYGYTF
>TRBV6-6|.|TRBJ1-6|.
TGTGCCAGCAATCTCCAGGTTGGATCACCCCTCCACTTT
CASNLQVGSPLHF
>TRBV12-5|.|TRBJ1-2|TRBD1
TGTGCTAGCCGCTCACAGGGGGCGGGGGGCTACACCTTC
CASRSQGAGGYTF
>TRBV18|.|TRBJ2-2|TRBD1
TGTGCCAGCTCACCTTCCGGGACAGGACTCACCGGGGAGCTGTTTTTT
CASSPSGTGLTGELFF
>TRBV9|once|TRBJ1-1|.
TGTGCCAGCAGCCCCGGAGCGAACACTGAAGCTTTCTTT
CASSPGANTEAFF
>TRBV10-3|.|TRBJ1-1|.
TGTGCCATCAGTGAGTCGAGGACAGACACTGAAGCTTTCTTT
CAISESRTDTEAFF
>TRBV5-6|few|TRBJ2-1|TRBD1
TGTGCCAGCAGCACAGCCGGGACAGGGGGCATTGATGAGCAGTTCTTC
CASSTAGTGGIDEQFF
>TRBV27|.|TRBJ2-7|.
TGTGCCAGCAGTTTCTTCTACGAGCAGTACTTC
CASSFFYEQYF
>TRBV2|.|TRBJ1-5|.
TGTGCCAGCAGTGAGGGCAGTTCAGATTCGGCCCAGCATTTT
CASSEGSSDSAQHF
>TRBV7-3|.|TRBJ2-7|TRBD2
TGTGCCAGCAGCCCTTCCGGGACTAGCGGAATCTACGAGCAGTACTTC
CASSPSGTSGIYEQYF
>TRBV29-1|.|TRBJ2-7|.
TGCAGCGTTGGTAGGGAGGGGGACGAGCAGTACTTC
CSVGREGDEQYF
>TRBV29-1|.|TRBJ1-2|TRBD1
TGCAGCGTACACACAGGGGGCGACTATGGCTACACCTTC
CSVHTGGDYGYTF
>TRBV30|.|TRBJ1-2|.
TGTGCCTGGAGTGTAACAGGGAAAGGTGGCTACACCTTC
CAWSVTGKGGYTF
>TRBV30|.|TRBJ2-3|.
TGTGCCTGGAGCACTATTACTACACGGCGGGGGCACACAGATACGCAGTATTTT
CAWSTITTRRGHTDTQYF
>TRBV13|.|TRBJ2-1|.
TGTGCCAGCAGCCCCGGTCGGGACAAATATTACAATGAGCAGTTCTTC
CASSPGRDKYYNEQFF
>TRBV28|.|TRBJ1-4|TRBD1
TGTGCCAGCAGTTTAGGGGGACGACAGGGTGAAAAACTGTTTTTT
CASSLGGRQGEKLFF
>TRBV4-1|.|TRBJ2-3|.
TGCGCCAGCAGCCCTATTCCGGGGGGCACAGATACGCAGTATTTT
CASSPIPGGTDTQYF
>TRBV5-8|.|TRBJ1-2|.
TGTGCCAGCAGCATATCAGGGGAGTACTATGGCTACACCTTC
CASSISGEYYGYTF
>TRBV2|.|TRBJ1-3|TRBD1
TGTGCCAGCTGTGACAGGGGGCTCGCTGGAAACACCATATATTTT
CASCDRGLAGNTIYF
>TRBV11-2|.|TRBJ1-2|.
TGTGCCAGCAGCTACAGGTCAGACAACTATGGCTACACCTTC
CASSYRSDNYGYTF
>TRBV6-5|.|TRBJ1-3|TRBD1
TGTGCCAGTCTGGACAGGGACGGAAACACCATATATTTT
CASLDRDGNTIYF
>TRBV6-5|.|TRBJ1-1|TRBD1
TGTGCCAGCGGGACAGGGGGCAAGAACACTGAAGCTTTCTTT
CASGTGGKNTEAFF
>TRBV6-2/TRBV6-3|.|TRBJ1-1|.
TGTGCCAGCAGTTACTCGAGGGTGACTGAAGCTTTCTTT
CASSYSRVTEAFF
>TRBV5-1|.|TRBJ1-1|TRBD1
TGCGCCGGACGGACAGGCCCCATGAACACTGAAGCTTTCTTT
CAGRTGPMNTEAFF
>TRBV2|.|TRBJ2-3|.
TGTGCCAGCAAGCTTAAACCGACAGATACGCAGTATTTT
CASKLKPTDTQYF
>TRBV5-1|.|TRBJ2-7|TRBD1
TGCGCCAGCAGCTTGGTTGGGACAGGGCCTAGCGAGCAGTACTTC
CASSLVGTGPSEQYF
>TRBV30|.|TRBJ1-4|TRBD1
TGTGCCGGGGACAGGGGGGATGAAAAACTGTTTTTT
CAGDRGDEKLFF
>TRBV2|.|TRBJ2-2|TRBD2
TGTGCCAGTAGACTAGCGGGGGGTAACGGGGAGCTGTTTTTT
CASRLAGGNGELFF
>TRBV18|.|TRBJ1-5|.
TGTGCCAGCTCACCAGGGCAGAACAATCAGCCCCAGCATTTT
CASSPGQNNQPQHF
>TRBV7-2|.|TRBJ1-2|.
TGTGCCAGCAGCCAATCCAACCCGGGGGTAGGCTATGGCTACACCTTC
CASSQSNPGVGYGYTF
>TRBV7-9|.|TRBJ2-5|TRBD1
TGTGCCAGCAGCTTGTCGGGACAGGGAAAACGAGAGACCCAGTACTTC
CASSLSGQGKRETQYF
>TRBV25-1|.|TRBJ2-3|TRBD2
TGTGCCAGCAGTGAATCGGCTAGCGGGACTTACACAGATACGCAGTATTTT
CASSESASGTYTDTQYF
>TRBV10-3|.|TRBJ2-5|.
TGTGCCATCAGTGAGCGTCAAGAGACCCAGTACTTC
CAISERQETQYF
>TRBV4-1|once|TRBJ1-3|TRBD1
TGCGCCAGCAGCTCCACAGGGGGCTATGGAAACACCATATATTTT
CASSSTGGYGNTIYF
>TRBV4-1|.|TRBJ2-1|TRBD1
TGCGCCAGCAGCCAACCGGGACAGGGGAACAATGAGCAGTTCTTC
CASSQPGQGNNEQFF
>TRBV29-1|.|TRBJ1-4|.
TGCAGCGTTCCCTTGAATGAAAAACTGTTTTTT
CSVPLNEKLFF
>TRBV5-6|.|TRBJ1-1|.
TGTGCCAGCAGCTTCGTCGGCGGGGCCGCTGAAGCTTTCTTT
CASSFVGGAAEAFF
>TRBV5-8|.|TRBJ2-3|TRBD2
TGTGCCAGCAGCTTGTCCGGGACTAGCGTCGCAGATACGCAGTATTTT
CASSLSGTSVADTQYF
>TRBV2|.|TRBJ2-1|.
TGTGCCAGCAGTGAAGCTGGGGCCTTCAATGAGCAGTTCTTC
CASSEAGAFNEQFF
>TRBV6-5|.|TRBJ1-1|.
TGTGCCAGCAGTTACTCGTTCGCGGCTACTGAAGCTTTCTTT
CASSYSFAATEAFF
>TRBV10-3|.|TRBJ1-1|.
TGTGCCATCAAATCGGAGGGATCAAGCACTGAAGCTTTCTTT
CAIKSEGSSTEAFF